The 8 T cell receptor beta chains given below trace back to one sample, sequenced in a study of cytomegalovirus exposure and HLA in healthy donors. Primers: 60 Vbeta forward and 13 Jbeta reverse. This table comes from immunoSEQ multiplex PCR, and its TCRdb copy is limited to in-frame clones, with some not included. The profile covers 210,000 or so clones, with 60% to 80% appearing a single time and about 1.8% taken by the ten largest. The sample was PBMCs. The receptors were gathered from a man between 18 and 35 years old in good health and CMV-seronegative.

This clone was observed a single time. The chain is built from TRBV4-3 and TRBJ1-2, with 11 bases lining up with TRBD1. J was trimmed by 4 bases and V by 1 base; bases with no gene match: 8. Germline lookup yields CDR1 LGHNA and CDR2 YSLEER. There are 17 residues in the CDR3. In nucleotides, the CDR3 is TGCGCCAGCAGCCAAGGGGCCGGGACAGGGGGTGTCTATGGCTACACCTTC. Its protein is CASSQGAGTGGVYGYTF.

The chain carries TRBV9 and TRBJ2-2, with D possibly TRBD2 on 5 matching bases. This CDR3 comprises 14 residues. The germline V gene has CDR1 SGDLS and CDR2 YYNGEE. With 0 bases removed from V and 8 bases from J, the gap between germline ends came to 11 bases. In nucleotides, the CDR3 is TGTGCCAGCAGCGTAGCGGGAATAGGGGGGGAGCTGTTTTTT. It translates to CASSVAGIGGELFF.

The CDR3 protein is CAISDPRGGNIQYF. The CDR3 nucleotides read TGTGCCATCAGTGACCCCCGGGGAGGAAACATTCAGTACTTC. This chain joins TRBV10-3 and TRBJ2-4, with TRBD2 as a possible D gene (6 bases). The germline V gene encodes CDR1 ENHRY and CDR2 SYGVKD. This CDR3 has 14 amino acids. V was trimmed by 3 bases and J by 6 bases, leaving 12 bases between them.

This clone appeared a single time. The chain couples TRBV5-6 to TRBJ1-2, with no clear D. The CDR3 loop spans 14 amino acids. Trimming pared 2 bases from V and 4 bases from J, leaving 12 bases between. Germline CDR1 reads SGHDT; CDR2 reads YYEEEE. Here the CDR3 reads CASSFNGEIYGYTF. The CDR3 DNA sequence: TGTGCCAGCAGCTTTAACGGGGAGATCTATGGCTACACCTTC.

This chain connects TRBV7-2 to TRBJ2-7, with 7 bases fitting TRBD1. From germline, CDR1 is SGHTA and CDR2 FQGNSA. CDR3 length: 15 residues. With V trimmed by 3 bases and J by 1 base, 6 bases remained unmatched. The chain's CDR3 is CASSFLTGVSYEQYF. The CDR3 region has the DNA TGTGCCAGCAGCTTTTTAACAGGGGTTTCCTACGAGCAGTACTTC.

This clone was found once. The J gene is TRBJ1-1, the V gene TRBV7-9; no clear D. Germline CDR1 reads SEHNR; CDR2 reads FQNEAQ (reference sequence). The CDR3 runs to 14 residues. V dropped 5 bases and J dropped 0 bases, with 10 bases sitting between them. The CDR3 DNA is TGTGCCAGCAGCCCCCCGGGGATGAACACTGAAGCTTTCTTT. As protein: CASSPPGMNTEAFF.

The V call is TRBV30, the J call TRBJ1-2; 7 bases agree with TRBD1. Germline V lookup: CDR1 GTSNPN, CDR2 SVGIG (reference sequence). Trimming removed 6 bases from V and 5 bases from J; junction bases left unmatched: 3. The CDR3 sequence is 11 residues long. The CDR3 nucleotides are TGTGCCTGCGGGACAGCTTATGGCTACACCTTC. It specifies CACGTAYGYTF.

CDR3: CATSRGGTLNEQFF. CDR3 DNA: TGTGCCACCAGCAGAGGGGGGACTCTTAATGAGCAGTTCTTC. The V gene is TRBV15, the J gene TRBJ2-1, with a weak D call TRBD2 (6 bases). The germline V gene has CDR1 LNHNV and CDR2 YYDKDF (reference sequence). V dropped 1 base and J dropped 7 bases, with 11 bases sitting between them. The CDR3 runs 14 residues.